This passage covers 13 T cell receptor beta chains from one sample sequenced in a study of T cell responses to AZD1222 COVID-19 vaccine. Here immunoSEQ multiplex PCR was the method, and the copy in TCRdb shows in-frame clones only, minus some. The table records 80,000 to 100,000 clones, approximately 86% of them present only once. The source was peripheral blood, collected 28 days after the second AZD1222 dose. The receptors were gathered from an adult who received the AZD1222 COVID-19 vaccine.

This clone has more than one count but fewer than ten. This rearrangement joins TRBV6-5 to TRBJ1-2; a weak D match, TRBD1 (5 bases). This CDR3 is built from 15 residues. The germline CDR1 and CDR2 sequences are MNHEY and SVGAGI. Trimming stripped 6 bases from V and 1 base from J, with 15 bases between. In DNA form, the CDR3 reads TGTGCCAGCAGCTCCCGGGACGGATTTAACTATGGCTACACCTTC. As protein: CASSSRDGFNYGYTF.

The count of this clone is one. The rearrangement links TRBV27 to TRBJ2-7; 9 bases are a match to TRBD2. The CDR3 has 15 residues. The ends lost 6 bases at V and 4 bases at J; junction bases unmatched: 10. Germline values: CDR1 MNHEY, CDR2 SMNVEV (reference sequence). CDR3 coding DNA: TGTGCCAGCAGCGCGGGGGGGGTAGTAAGATACGAGCAGTACTTC. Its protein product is CASSAGGVVRYEQYF.

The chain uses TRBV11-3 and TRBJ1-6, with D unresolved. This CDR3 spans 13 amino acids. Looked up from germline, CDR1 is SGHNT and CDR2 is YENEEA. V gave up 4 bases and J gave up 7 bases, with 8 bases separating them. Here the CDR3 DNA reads TGTGCCAGCAGCTCGGGGTGGAATTCACCCCTCCACTTT. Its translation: CASSSGWNSPLHF. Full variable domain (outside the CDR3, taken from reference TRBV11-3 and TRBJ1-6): EAGVVQSPRYKIIEKKQPVAFWCNPISGHNTLYWYLQNLGQGPELLIRYENEEAVDDSQLPKDRFSAERLKGVDSTLKIQPAELGDSAVYLCASSSGWNSPLHFGNGTRLTVT.

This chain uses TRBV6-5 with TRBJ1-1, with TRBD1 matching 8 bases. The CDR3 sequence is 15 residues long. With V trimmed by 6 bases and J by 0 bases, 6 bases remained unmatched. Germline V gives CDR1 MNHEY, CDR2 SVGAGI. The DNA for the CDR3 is TGTGCCAGCAGCTCCGGGACAGGACTGAACACTGAAGCTTTCTTT. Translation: CASSSGTGLNTEAFF.

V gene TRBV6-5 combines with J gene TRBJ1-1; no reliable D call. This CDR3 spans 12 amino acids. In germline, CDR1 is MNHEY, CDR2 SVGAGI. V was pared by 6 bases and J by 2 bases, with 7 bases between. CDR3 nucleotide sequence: TGTGCCAGCAGCAGGTCTAACACTGAAGCTTTCTTT. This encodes CASSRSNTEAFF.

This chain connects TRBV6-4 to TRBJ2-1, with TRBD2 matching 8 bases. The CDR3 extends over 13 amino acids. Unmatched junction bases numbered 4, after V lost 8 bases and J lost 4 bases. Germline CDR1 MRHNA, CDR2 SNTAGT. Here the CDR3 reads CASGGLDYNEQFF. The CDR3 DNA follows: TGTGCCAGCGGGGGACTAGATTACAATGAGCAGTTCTTC.

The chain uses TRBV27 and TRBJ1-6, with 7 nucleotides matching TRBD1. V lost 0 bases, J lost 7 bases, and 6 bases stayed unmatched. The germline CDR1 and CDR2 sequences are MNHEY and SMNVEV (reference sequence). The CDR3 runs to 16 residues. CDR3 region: CASSLSTGPTNSPLHF. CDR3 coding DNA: TGTGCCAGCAGTTTATCGACAGGGCCTACCAATTCACCCCTCCACTTT.

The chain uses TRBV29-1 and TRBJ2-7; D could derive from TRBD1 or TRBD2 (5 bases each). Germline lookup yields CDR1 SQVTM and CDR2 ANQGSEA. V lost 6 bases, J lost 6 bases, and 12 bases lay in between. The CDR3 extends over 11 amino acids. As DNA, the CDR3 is TGCAGCGTAGGGACCGTCCGCGAGCAGTACTTC. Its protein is CSVGTVREQYF.

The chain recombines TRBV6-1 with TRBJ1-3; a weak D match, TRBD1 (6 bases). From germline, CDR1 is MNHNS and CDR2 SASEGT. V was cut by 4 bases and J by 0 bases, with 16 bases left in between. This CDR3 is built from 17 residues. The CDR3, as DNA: TGTGCCAGCAGTGCTCGAAAGGGGGTGGACTCTGGAAACACCATATATTTT. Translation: CASSARKGVDSGNTIYF.

CDR3 nucleotides: TGTGCCAGCACCTTGGGGCTAGGGCAGTTCTTC. Its protein product is CASTLGLGQFF. V and J are TRBV28 and TRBJ2-1, with D perhaps TRBD1 (5 bases). With 7 bases removed from V and 12 bases from J, the gap between germline ends came to 13 bases. The CDR3 has 11 amino acids. Germline lookup yields CDR1 MDHEN and CDR2 SYDVKM.

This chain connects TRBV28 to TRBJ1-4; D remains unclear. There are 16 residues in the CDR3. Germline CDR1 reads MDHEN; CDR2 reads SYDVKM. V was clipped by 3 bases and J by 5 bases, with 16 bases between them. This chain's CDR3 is CASSFPFGRRNEKLFF. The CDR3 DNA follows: TGTGCCAGCAGTTTTCCTTTTGGCCGGAGAAATGAAAAACTGTTTTTT.

The CDR3 sequence: CASSIAPETGELFF. The CDR3 bases are TGTGCCAGTAGTATAGCCCCCGAAACCGGGGAGCTGTTTTTT. The chain is built from TRBV19 and TRBJ2-2; D gene uncertain. From germline, CDR1 is LNHDA and CDR2 SQIVND (reference sequence). The V end was cut by 1 base, the J end by 5 bases, with 8 bases between. The CDR3 runs 14 residues.

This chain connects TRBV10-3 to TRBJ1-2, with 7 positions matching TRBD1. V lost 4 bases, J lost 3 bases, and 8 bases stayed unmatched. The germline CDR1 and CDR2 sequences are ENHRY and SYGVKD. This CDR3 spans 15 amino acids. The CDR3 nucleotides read TGTGCCATCAGTGCCCCGACAGGGTCCGACTATGGCTACACCTTC. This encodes CAISAPTGSDYGYTF.